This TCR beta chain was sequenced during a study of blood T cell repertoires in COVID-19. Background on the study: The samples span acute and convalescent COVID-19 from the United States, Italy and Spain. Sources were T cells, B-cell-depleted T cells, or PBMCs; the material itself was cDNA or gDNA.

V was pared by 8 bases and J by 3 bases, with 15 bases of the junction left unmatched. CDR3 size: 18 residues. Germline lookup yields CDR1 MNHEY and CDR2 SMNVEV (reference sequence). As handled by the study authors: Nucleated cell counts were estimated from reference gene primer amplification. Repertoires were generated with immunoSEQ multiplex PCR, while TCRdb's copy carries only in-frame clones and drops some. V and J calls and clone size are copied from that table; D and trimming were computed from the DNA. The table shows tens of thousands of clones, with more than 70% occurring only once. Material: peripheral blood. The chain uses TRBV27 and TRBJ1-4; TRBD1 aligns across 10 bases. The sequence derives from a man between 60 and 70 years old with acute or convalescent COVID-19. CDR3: CASSKAGQGIGSNEKLFF. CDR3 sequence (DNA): TGTGCCAGCTCCAAGGCGGGACAGGGGATAGGTTCTAATGAAAAACTGTTTTTT.